This passage covers 13 T cell receptor beta chains from one sample sequenced in a study of blood T cell repertoires in COVID-19. Only in-frame clones appear in the TCRdb table, and some are missing; sequencing was by immunoSEQ multiplex PCR. The table shows fewer than 70,000 clones, with around nine tenths occurring only once. Material for sequencing was peripheral blood. The receptor set was obtained from a man over 45 with active COVID-19.

The V call is TRBV6-5, the J call TRBJ2-2; TRBD1 agrees at 9 bases. Germline lookup yields CDR1 MNHEY and CDR2 SVGAGI. The CDR3 is 15 amino acids. V was pared by 4 bases and J by 6 bases, with 6 bases of the junction left unmatched. CDR3 DNA sequence: TGTGCCAGCAGTTCACAGGGGGCGATGTCCGGGGAGCTGTTTTTT. It translates to CASSSQGAMSGELFF.

This clone came up once. This sequence joins TRBV18 and TRBJ2-1; weak D call: TRBD2 (5 bases). The CDR3 sequence is 14 residues long. V was cut by 6 bases and J by 10 bases, with 19 bases left in between. The V gene's germline CDR1 is KGHSH and CDR2 LQKENI. CDR3 residues: CASSASDSLGEQFF. CDR3 DNA sequence: TGTGCCAGCTCTGCCTCGGACTCCTTAGGGGAGCAGTTCTTC.

This clone was counted a few times. V and J are TRBV2 and TRBJ2-7; D is possibly TRBD2 (5 bases). V was shortened by 4 bases and J by 0 bases, with 10 bases between the two germline ends. Per germline, CDR1 SNHLY and CDR2 FYNNEI. The CDR3 runs 14 residues. CDR3 protein: CASSVTGSSYEQYF. CDR3 nucleotide sequence: TGTGCCAGCAGTGTAACGGGAAGCTCCTACGAGCAGTACTTC.

Only one count was recorded for this clone. The chain uses TRBV5-1 and TRBJ2-7, with D maybe TRBD1 (6 bases). CDR1 and CDR2 from the germline V gene are SGHRS and YFSETQ. V lost 0 bases to trimming and J lost 6 bases, with 16 bases between them. The length of the CDR3 is 15 residues. The CDR3 DNA reads TGCGCCAGCAGCTTGGTAGCGACAGGTGCCCTCGAGCAGTACTTC. Its protein is CASSLVATGALEQYF.

This sequence joins TRBV5-6 and TRBJ1-1, with TRBD1 matching over 7 bases. Germline-derived CDR1 and CDR2 are SGHDT and YYEEEE. This CDR3 is built from 16 residues. V was pared by 0 bases and J by 0 bases, with 5 bases of the junction left unmatched. This CDR3 is CASSLEGQPMNTEAFF. The CDR3 nucleotides are TGTGCCAGCAGCTTGGAGGGACAGCCAATGAACACTGAAGCTTTCTTT.

This chain connects TRBV7-8 to TRBJ2-1, with 14 bases lining up with TRBD2. Germline V lookup: CDR1 SGHVS, CDR2 FQNEAQ. The junction had 19 bases not matched to a gene; V was cut back by 5 bases and J by 7 bases. The CDR3 totals 20 residues. The CDR3 region is CASSPLVATSGRAGGNEQFF. For the CDR3, the DNA is TGTGCCAGCAGCCCTCTAGTGGCGACTAGCGGGAGGGCCGGGGGGAATGAGCAGTTCTTC. Combining the CDR3 with reference TRBV7-8 and TRBJ2-1 gives the whole variable domain GAGVSQSPRYKVAKRGQDVALRCDPISGHVSLFWYQQALGQGPEFLTYFQNEAQLDKSGLPSDRFFAERPEGSVSTLKIQRTQQEDSAVYLCASSPLVATSGRAGGNEQFFGPGTRLTVL.

The chain couples TRBV29-1 to TRBJ2-1; D is perhaps TRBD1 (5 bases). The CDR3 loop spans 13 amino acids. CDR1 is SQVTM and CDR2 is ANQGSEA in the germline V gene. The V and J ends lost 4 bases and 0 bases respectively, with 7 bases between them. The CDR3 protein is CSVGRDSYNEQFF. CDR3 in DNA: TGCAGCGTTGGCAGGGACTCCTACAATGAGCAGTTCTTC.

In its sample, this clone was seen once. The chain has TRBV19 and TRBJ1-3, with 9 nucleotides matching TRBD1. The germline gives CDR1 LNHDA, CDR2 SQIVND (reference sequence). This CDR3 has 13 residues. The CDR3 nucleotides are TGTGCTACGCGACAGGGGGCTGGAAACACCATATATTTT. This translates into CATRQGAGNTIYF.

The chain couples TRBV24-1 to TRBJ2-1, with 9 nucleotides matching TRBD1. Germline V gene lookup returns CDR1 KGHDR and CDR2 SFDVKD. CDR3 length: 16 residues. Trimming cost V 4 bases and J 1 base; bases outside gene matches: 4. CDR3 DNA sequence: TGTGCCACCAGTGACCCCGACAGGGGGTCCTACAATGAGCAGTTCTTC. It codes for CATSDPDRGSYNEQFF.

The gene calls are TRBV6-5 and TRBJ2-2, with 8 bases that match TRBD1. Unmatched junction bases numbered 6, after V lost 8 bases and J lost 4 bases. This CDR3 is built from 14 residues. Germline lookup yields CDR1 MNHEY and CDR2 SVGAGI. DNA for the CDR3: TGTGCCAGCCGAGGACAGGGCAGCACCGGGGAGCTGTTTTTT. Amino acids: CASRGQGSTGELFF.

The chain joins TRBV29-1 to TRBJ1-4, with a weak D call TRBD1 (6 bases). Germline loops: CDR1 SQVTM, CDR2 ANQGSEA. The CDR3 loop spans 13 amino acids. Trimming removed 4 bases from V and 5 bases from J, with 11 bases in between. The CDR3 reads CSVGTAMNEKLFF. The CDR3 coding sequence is TGCAGCGTTGGGACAGCTATGAATGAAAAACTGTTTTTT.

The chain is built from TRBV6-4 and TRBJ1-1; TRBD1 might be the D (6 bases). Per the germline V gene, CDR1 is MRHNA and CDR2 is SNTAGT. The germline V and J ends were trimmed by 3 bases and 4 bases, with 18 bases remaining between them. This CDR3 has 16 residues. The CDR3 here is CASSEYRARAFTEAFF. CDR3 sequence (DNA): TGTGCCAGCAGTGAGTACAGGGCGCGAGCTTTCACTGAAGCTTTCTTT.

V and J are TRBV28 and TRBJ1-3; D is possibly TRBD1 (5 bases). Trimming took 7 bases from V and 2 from J, leaving 9 bases between them. CDR3 size: 13 residues. Germline loops: CDR1 MDHEN, CDR2 SYDVKM. For the CDR3, the DNA is TGTGCCAGCAACCGGGGGACTGGAAACACCATATATTTT. Protein: CASNRGTGNTIYF.